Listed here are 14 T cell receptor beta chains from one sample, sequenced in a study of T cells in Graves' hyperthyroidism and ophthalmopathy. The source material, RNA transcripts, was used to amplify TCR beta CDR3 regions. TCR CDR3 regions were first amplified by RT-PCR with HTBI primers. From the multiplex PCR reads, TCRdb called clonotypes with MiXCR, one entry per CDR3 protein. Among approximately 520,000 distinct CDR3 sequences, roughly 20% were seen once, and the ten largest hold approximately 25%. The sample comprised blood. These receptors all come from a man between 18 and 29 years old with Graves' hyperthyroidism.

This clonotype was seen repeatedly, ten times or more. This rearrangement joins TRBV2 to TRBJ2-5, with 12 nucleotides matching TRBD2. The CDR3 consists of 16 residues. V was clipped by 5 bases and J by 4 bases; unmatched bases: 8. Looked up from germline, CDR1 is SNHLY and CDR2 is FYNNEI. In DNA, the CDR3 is TGTGCCAGCAGTTGGACTAGCGGGGAATGGGCAGAGACCCAGTACTTC. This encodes CASSWTSGEWAETQYF.

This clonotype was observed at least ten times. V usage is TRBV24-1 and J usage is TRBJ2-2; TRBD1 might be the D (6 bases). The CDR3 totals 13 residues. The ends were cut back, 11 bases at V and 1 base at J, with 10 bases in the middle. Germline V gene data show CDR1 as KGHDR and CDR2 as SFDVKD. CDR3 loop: CAIRGGNTGELFF. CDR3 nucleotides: TGTGCCATAAGAGGGGGGAACACCGGGGAGCTGTTTTTT.

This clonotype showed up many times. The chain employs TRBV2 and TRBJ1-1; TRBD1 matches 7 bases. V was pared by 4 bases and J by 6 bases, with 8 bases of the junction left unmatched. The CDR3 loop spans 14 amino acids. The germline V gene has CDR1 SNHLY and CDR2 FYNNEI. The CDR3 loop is CASSAGRGWAEAFF. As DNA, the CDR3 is TGTGCCAGCAGTGCAGGCAGGGGGTGGGCTGAAGCTTTCTTT.

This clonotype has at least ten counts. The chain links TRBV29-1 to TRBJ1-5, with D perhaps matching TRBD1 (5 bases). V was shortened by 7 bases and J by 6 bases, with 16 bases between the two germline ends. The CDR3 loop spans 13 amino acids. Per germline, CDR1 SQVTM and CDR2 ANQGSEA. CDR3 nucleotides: TGCAGCGCAGCCAGGGCGGTGGGTCAGCCCCAGCATTTT. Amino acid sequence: CSAARAVGQPQHF.

The chain's CDR3 is CASSRFEDEQYF. The DNA for the CDR3 is TGTGCCAGCAGCAGGTTCGAGGACGAGCAGTACTTC. The chain uses TRBV12-3 or TRBV12-4 and TRBJ2-7; D is undetermined. The V end was cut by 6 bases, the J end by 5 bases, with 11 bases between. This CDR3 spans 12 amino acids.

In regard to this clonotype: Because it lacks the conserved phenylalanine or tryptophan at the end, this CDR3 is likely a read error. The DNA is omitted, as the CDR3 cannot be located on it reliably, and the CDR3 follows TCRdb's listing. CDR3: CATSDWGGLEACL. V is TRBV24-1 and J is TRBJ1-1. The germline V gene has CDR1 KGHDR and CDR2 SFDVKD. The CDR3 is made up of 13 amino acids, end residues included.

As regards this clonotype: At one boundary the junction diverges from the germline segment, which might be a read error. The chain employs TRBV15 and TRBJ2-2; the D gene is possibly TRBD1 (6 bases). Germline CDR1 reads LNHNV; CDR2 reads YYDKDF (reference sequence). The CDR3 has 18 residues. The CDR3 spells CATSRDSRGRVNTGELFF. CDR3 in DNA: TGTGCCACCAGCAGAGATAGCAGGGGAAGGGTAAACACCGGGGAACTGTTTTTT.

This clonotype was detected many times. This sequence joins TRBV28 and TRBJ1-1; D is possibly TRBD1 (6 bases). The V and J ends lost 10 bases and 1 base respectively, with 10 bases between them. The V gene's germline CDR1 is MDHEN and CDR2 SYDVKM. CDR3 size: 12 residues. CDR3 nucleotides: TGTGCCACAGTGACAGGGAACACTGAAGCTTTCTTT. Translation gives CATVTGNTEAFF.

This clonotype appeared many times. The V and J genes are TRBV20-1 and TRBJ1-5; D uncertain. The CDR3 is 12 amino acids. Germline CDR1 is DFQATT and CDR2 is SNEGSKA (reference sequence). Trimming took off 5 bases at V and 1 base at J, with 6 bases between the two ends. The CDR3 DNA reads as TGCAGTGCTCGGCAAAGCAATCAGCCCCAGCATTTT. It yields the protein CSARQSNQPQHF.

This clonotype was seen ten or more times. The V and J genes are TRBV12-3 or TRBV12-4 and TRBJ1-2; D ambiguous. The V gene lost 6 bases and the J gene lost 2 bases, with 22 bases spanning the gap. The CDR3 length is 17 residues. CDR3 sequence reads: CASSLTGSVVANYGYTF. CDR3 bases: TGTGCCAGCAGCCTTACCGGGTCCGTGGTCGCAAACTATGGCTACACCTTC.

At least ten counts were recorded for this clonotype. Here the CDR3 reads CASSLSGASYEQYF. CDR3 bases: TGTGCCAGCAGCTTGAGCGGTGCCTCCTACGAGCAGTACTTC. The V and J genes are TRBV7-8 and TRBJ2-7; D might be TRBD2 (5 bases). CDR3 length: 14 amino acids. Germline lookup yields CDR1 SGHVS and CDR2 FQNEAQ. V was clipped by 3 bases and J by 0 bases, with 9 bases between them.

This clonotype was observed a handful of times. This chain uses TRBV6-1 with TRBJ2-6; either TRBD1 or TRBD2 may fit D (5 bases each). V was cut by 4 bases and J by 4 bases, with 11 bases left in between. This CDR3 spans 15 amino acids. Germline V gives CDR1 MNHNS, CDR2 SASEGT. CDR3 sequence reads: CASSGDPSGANVLTF. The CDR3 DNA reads TGTGCCAGCAGTGGGGACCCGTCCGGGGCCAACGTCCTGACTTTC.

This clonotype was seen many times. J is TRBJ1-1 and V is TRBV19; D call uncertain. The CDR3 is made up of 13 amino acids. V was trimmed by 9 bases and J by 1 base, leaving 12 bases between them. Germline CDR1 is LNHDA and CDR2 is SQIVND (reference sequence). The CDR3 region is CASSISGNTEAFF. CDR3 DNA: TGTGCCAGCAGCATTTCAGGGAACACTGAAGCTTTCTTT.

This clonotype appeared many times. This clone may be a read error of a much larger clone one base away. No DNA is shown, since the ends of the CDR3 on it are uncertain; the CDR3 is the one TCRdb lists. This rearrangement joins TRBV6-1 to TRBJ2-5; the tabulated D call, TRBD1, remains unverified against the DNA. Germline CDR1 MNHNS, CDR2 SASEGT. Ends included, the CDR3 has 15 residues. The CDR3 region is CASSVGGGTLETRYF.